This entry describes one T cell receptor (beta chain). In the authors' workflow: Reference gene primer amplification in the assay estimated nucleated cell counts. Data came from immunoSEQ multiplex PCR; TCRdb stores just in-frame clones and leaves some out. Clone size and V and J calls were adopted from that table, with D and trimming inferred from the DNA. The sample has approximately 220,000 clones, less than 90% seen once; the top ten hold over 2%. This specimen belongs to a study of blood T cell repertoires in COVID-19. Overall study: The United States, Italy and Spain supplied acute and convalescent COVID-19 samples.

Sequenced input: peripheral blood. The TCR sequence derives from a woman between 45 and 65 years old with acute or convalescent COVID-19.

The DNA for the CDR3 is TGTGCCAGCAGTACAACAGGAGGGACTGAAGCTTTCTTT. Its translation: CASSTTGGTEAFF. The rearrangement joins TRBV6-2 or TRBV6-3 to TRBJ1-1, with a weak D call TRBD1 (5 bases). The CDR3 sequence is 13 residues long. Per the germline V gene, CDR1 is MNHEY and CDR2 is SVGEGT. V was shortened by 5 bases and J by 5 bases, with 12 bases between the two germline ends.